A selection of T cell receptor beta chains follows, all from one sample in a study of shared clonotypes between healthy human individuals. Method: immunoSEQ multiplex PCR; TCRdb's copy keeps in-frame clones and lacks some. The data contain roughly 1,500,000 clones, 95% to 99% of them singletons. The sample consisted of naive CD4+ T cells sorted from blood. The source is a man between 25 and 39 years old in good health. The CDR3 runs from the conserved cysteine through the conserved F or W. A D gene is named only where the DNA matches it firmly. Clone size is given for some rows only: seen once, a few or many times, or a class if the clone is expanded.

cdr3_nt: TGTGCCAGCAGCTTAGAGAGTAGCGGGAGGTTCCAAGAGACCCAGTACTTC; cdr3_aa: CASSLESSGRFQETQYF; d_call: TRBD2; v_call: TRBV7-8; j_call: TRBJ2-5; clone_size: -
cdr3_nt: TGCAGCGTTGTGACTAGTGGGGAACTATCCTACGAGCAGTACTTC; cdr3_aa: CSVVTSGELSYEQYF; d_call: -; v_call: TRBV29-1; j_call: TRBJ2-7; clone_size: -
cdr3_nt: TGTGCCAGCAGCCCAGGGGCGCGTCATCAGCCCCAGCATTTT; cdr3_aa: CASSPGARHQPQHF; d_call: -; v_call: TRBV5-6; j_call: TRBJ1-5; clone_size: -
cdr3_nt: TGTGCCAGCAGCGTAGGTAATCAGGGTTACGAGCAGTACTTC; cdr3_aa: CASSVGNQGYEQYF; d_call: -; v_call: TRBV9; j_call: TRBJ2-7; clone_size: -
cdr3_nt: TGTGCCAGCTCACCCCCAGGAAGGGGAGAGACCCAGTACTTC; cdr3_aa: CASSPPGRGETQYF; d_call: -; v_call: TRBV18; j_call: TRBJ2-5; clone_size: -
cdr3_nt: TGTGCCAGCAGCTCCGGGACTAGCAGGGGCAATGAGCAGTTCTTC; cdr3_aa: CASSSGTSRGNEQFF; d_call: TRBD2; v_call: TRBV11-3; j_call: TRBJ2-1; clone_size: -
cdr3_nt: TGTGCCAGCAGCTCCCGGACTACCAGCACAGATACGCAGTATTTT; cdr3_aa: CASSSRTTSTDTQYF; d_call: -; v_call: TRBV5-4; j_call: TRBJ2-3; clone_size: -
cdr3_nt: TGTGCCAGCAGGGGGGAGGGGGCTGGCAATCAGCCCCAGCATTTT; cdr3_aa: CASRGEGAGNQPQHF; d_call: TRBD1; v_call: TRBV2; j_call: TRBJ1-5; clone_size: -
cdr3_nt: TGTGCCAGCAGCTTTGCGGGAGCGGTAGAGACCCAGTACTTC; cdr3_aa: CASSFAGAVETQYF; d_call: TRBD2; v_call: TRBV5-4; j_call: TRBJ2-5; clone_size: -
cdr3_nt: TGTGCCAGCAGCGTAGCCAGCTTATCCACAGATACGCAGTATTTT; cdr3_aa: CASSVASLSTDTQYF; d_call: -; v_call: TRBV9; j_call: TRBJ2-3; clone_size: once
cdr3_nt: TGTGCCGGACAGGGGGCAGCCGGGGAGCTGTTTTTT; cdr3_aa: CAGQGAAGELFF; d_call: TRBD1; v_call: TRBV30; j_call: TRBJ2-2; clone_size: -
cdr3_nt: TGTGCCAGCAGCCTAGGGGCTCAGCCCCAGCATTTT; cdr3_aa: CASSLGAQPQHF; d_call: -; v_call: TRBV7-2; j_call: TRBJ1-5; clone_size: -
cdr3_nt: TGTGCCAGCAGCTTAGTAGGGAACAGGGGCCCAAGGGCGGCTTTCTTT; cdr3_aa: CASSLVGNRGPRAAFF; d_call: TRBD1; v_call: TRBV7-9; j_call: TRBJ1-1; clone_size: -
cdr3_nt: TGCGCCAGCAGTTCTAGGACAGGGCCCAGCGGCTACACCTTC; cdr3_aa: CASSSRTGPSGYTF; d_call: TRBD1; v_call: TRBV4-1; j_call: TRBJ1-2; clone_size: -
cdr3_nt: TGTGCCAGCAGCGGAAGATCCGGGACTAGCGACCAAGAGACCCAGTACTTC; cdr3_aa: CASSGRSGTSDQETQYF; d_call: TRBD2; v_call: TRBV13; j_call: TRBJ2-5; clone_size: -
cdr3_nt: TGCGCCAGCAGCTTGGTACTAGCGGGGATAAATGAGCAGTTCTTC; cdr3_aa: CASSLVLAGINEQFF; d_call: TRBD2; v_call: TRBV5-1; j_call: TRBJ2-1; clone_size: once
cdr3_nt: TGCGCCAGCAGCTTGGGAAGGGCCGGGGAGCAGTACTTC; cdr3_aa: CASSLGRAGEQYF; d_call: -; v_call: TRBV5-1; j_call: TRBJ2-7; clone_size: -
cdr3_nt: TGTGCCAGCAGCTTCCGTGCTCCGACTTACGAGCAGTACTTC; cdr3_aa: CASSFRAPTYEQYF; d_call: -; v_call: TRBV7-2; j_call: TRBJ2-7; clone_size: -
cdr3_nt: TGTGCCAGTAGTTCCCCAGACGGGACTTCCCCGTTTTTGCAGTACTTC; cdr3_aa: CASSSPDGTSPFLQYF; d_call: -; v_call: TRBV19; j_call: TRBJ2-7; clone_size: -
cdr3_nt: TGTGCCAGCAGCCAAGGTCCGCCGGGACTAGCGTCGCAAGAGACCCAGTACTTC; cdr3_aa: CASSQGPPGLASQETQYF; d_call: TRBD2; v_call: TRBV4-2; j_call: TRBJ2-5; clone_size: -
cdr3_nt: TGTGCCAGCAGCTCAACCCTGACAGGCCGGACCTACGAGCAGTACTTC; cdr3_aa: CASSSTLTGRTYEQYF; d_call: -; v_call: TRBV7-6; j_call: TRBJ2-7; clone_size: once
cdr3_nt: TGCAGTGCATCTCTAGCGGATACGCAGTATTTT; cdr3_aa: CSASLADTQYF; d_call: -; v_call: TRBV20-1; j_call: TRBJ2-3; clone_size: once
cdr3_nt: TGCGCCAGCAGTGTGGGTAGCAATCAGCCCCAGCATTTT; cdr3_aa: CASSVGSNQPQHF; d_call: -; v_call: TRBV10-1; j_call: TRBJ1-5; clone_size: once
cdr3_nt: TGTGCCACAACCCGGAGGGGGTCGGACTCTGGAAACACCATATATTTT; cdr3_aa: CATTRRGSDSGNTIYF; d_call: -; v_call: TRBV19; j_call: TRBJ1-3; clone_size: -
cdr3_nt: TGTGCCACGTGGGCGGGCTCTGGGGCCAACGTCCTGACTTTC; cdr3_aa: CATWAGSGANVLTF; d_call: -; v_call: TRBV7-9; j_call: TRBJ2-6; clone_size: -
cdr3_nt: TGCGCCAGCAGCGTCCGGGACAGGGGTCCCTACGAGCAGTACTTC; cdr3_aa: CASSVRDRGPYEQYF; d_call: TRBD1; v_call: TRBV4-1; j_call: TRBJ2-7; clone_size: -
cdr3_nt: TGTGCCAGCTCGCAGCGGGTTGACAGGGGAATGGATGAGCAGTTCTTC; cdr3_aa: CASSQRVDRGMDEQFF; d_call: TRBD1; v_call: TRBV27; j_call: TRBJ2-1; clone_size: -
cdr3_nt: TGTGCCAGCAGCGTAGTGTCTGCCAGGCCGAATGAGCAGTTCTTC; cdr3_aa: CASSVVSARPNEQFF; d_call: -; v_call: TRBV9; j_call: TRBJ2-1; clone_size: -
cdr3_nt: TGTGCCAGCAGCCCGGGACAGGGGCCGATCCAGCCCCAGCATTTT; cdr3_aa: CASSPGQGPIQPQHF; d_call: TRBD1; v_call: TRBV7-9; j_call: TRBJ1-5; clone_size: -
cdr3_nt: TGTGCCAGCAGCGTCGGAATTGGCTATGGCTACACCTTC; cdr3_aa: CASSVGIGYGYTF; d_call: -; v_call: TRBV9; j_call: TRBJ1-2; clone_size: -
cdr3_nt: TGCAGCGTTAGGAGGTCGTACTCCTACGAGCAGTACTTC; cdr3_aa: CSVRRSYSYEQYF; d_call: -; v_call: TRBV29-1; j_call: TRBJ2-7; clone_size: -
cdr3_nt: TGTGCCAGCAACCCGACACGGGAAACCTACGAGCAGTACTTC; cdr3_aa: CASNPTRETYEQYF; d_call: -; v_call: TRBV7-8; j_call: TRBJ2-7; clone_size: -
cdr3_nt: TGTGCCAGCAGACCGGGACAGAATTTTTATGGCTACACCTTC; cdr3_aa: CASRPGQNFYGYTF; d_call: TRBD1; v_call: TRBV6-5; j_call: TRBJ1-2; clone_size: -
cdr3_nt: TGTGCCAGCAGCCAAACCTCAGACAGCCCCTACGAGCAGTACTTC; cdr3_aa: CASSQTSDSPYEQYF; d_call: -; v_call: TRBV7-2; j_call: TRBJ2-7; clone_size: -
cdr3_nt: TGCGCCAGCAGCCAGGGACAGTTGGGAGGAGGAGAGACCCAGTACTTC; cdr3_aa: CASSQGQLGGGETQYF; d_call: -; v_call: TRBV23-1; j_call: TRBJ2-5; clone_size: once
cdr3_nt: TGTGCCAGCAGTGAGGGCAGGTTCGGGGATACGCAGTATTTT; cdr3_aa: CASSEGRFGDTQYF; d_call: -; v_call: TRBV2; j_call: TRBJ2-3; clone_size: -
cdr3_nt: TGTGCCAGCTCACTGGACATTAGCTCCTACAATGAGCAGTTCTTC; cdr3_aa: CASSLDISSYNEQFF; d_call: -; v_call: TRBV18; j_call: TRBJ2-1; clone_size: once